This T cell receptor beta chain was sequenced for a study of control samples from healthy donors and cancer patients. Sequencing was performed with immunoSEQ multiplex PCR; in TCRdb, only in-frame clones are kept and a portion is missing. The sample has 200,000 to 250,000 clones, around 94% seen once. This clone has just one count. J lost 5 bases, V lost 5 bases, and 7 bases had no gene match. Germline CDR1 and CDR2: MDHEN and SYDVKM. CDR3 length: 15 amino acids. The sequenced material came from blood. This TCR derives from a man aged 45-60 years in good health. The chain joins TRBV28 to TRBJ1-1; TRBD1 matches 11 bases. The CDR3 protein is CASSLKDRGQTEAFF. CDR3 sequence (DNA): TGTGCCAGCAGTCTAAAGGACAGGGGGCAAACTGAAGCTTTCTTT.